This T cell receptor beta chain was sequenced in a study of blood T cell repertoires in COVID-19. As for the study in general: Spain, Italy and the United States supplied samples that represented acute and convalescent COVID-19. In each case, the material was cDNA or gDNA derived from T cells, B-cell-depleted T cells, or PBMCs.

Germline CDR1 LGHNA, CDR2 YNFKEQ. Trimming removed 4 bases from V and 0 bases from J; junction bases left unmatched: 8. The CDR3 runs to 18 residues. In the original workflow: Reference gene primer amplification gave nucleated cell count estimates. The table came from immunoSEQ multiplex PCR; TCRdb's copy has only in-frame clones and leaves some out. From that table come the V and J calls and clone size; the DNA was used to work out D and trimming. The sample includes approximately 220,000 clones, roughly four fifths seen only once; the top ten take approximately 4.8%. The chain employs TRBV4-2 and TRBJ1-5; 11 bases agree with TRBD1. The sequence was collected from an older woman with acute or convalescent COVID-19. The sample comprised peripheral blood. The CDR3 region is CASSLGQGAAYSNQPQHF. DNA of the CDR3: TGTGCCAGCAGCCTCGGACAGGGGGCGGCTTATAGCAATCAGCCCCAGCATTTT.